The 30 T cell receptor beta chains below all came from one sample that was sequenced in a study of OX40 agonist ivuxolimab in advanced cancers. The method was immunoSEQ multiplex PCR; TCRdb's version includes in-frame clones alone and lacks a portion of them. Seen here are about 20,000 clones, around 80% observed once, and the top ten hold just under 30%. Source: CD4+ or CD8+ T cells sorted from blood, taken in a trial of the OX40 agonist ivuxolimab. Every receptor here comes from an adult with an advanced solid tumor such as melanoma, head and neck, liver or kidney cancer.

This rearrangement joins TRBV1 to TRBJ1-1. TRBV1 constitutes a pseudogene. The CDR3 has 15 amino acids. CDR3 amino acids: CTSSRRIGVDTEAFF. CDR3 nucleotide sequence: TGCACCAGCAGCCGACGGATCGGGGTCGACACTGAAGCTTTCTTT.

V is TRBV7-9 and J is TRBJ2-7, with 11 bases matching TRBD2. The CDR3 runs 14 residues. Germline CDR1 and CDR2: SEHNR and FQNEAQ (reference sequence). With V trimmed by 3 bases and J by 4 bases, 2 bases remained unmatched. This CDR3 is CASSLGLADYEQYF. In DNA, the CDR3 is TGTGCCAGCAGCTTGGGACTAGCGGATTACGAGCAGTACTTC.

This chain links TRBV5-6 with TRBJ1-1; D perhaps matches TRBD1 (5 bases). The germline gives CDR1 SGHDT, CDR2 YYEEEE. Trimming cost V 0 bases and J 7 bases, with 13 bases left between them. The CDR3 totals 14 residues. The CDR3 DNA is TGTGCCAGCAGCTTGGTCGGGGCAGGCCATGAAGCTTTCTTT. Protein sequence: CASSLVGAGHEAFF.

V is TRBV5-5 and J is TRBJ2-1; TRBD2 matches at 10 bases. The CDR3 is made up of 15 amino acids. Losses at the gene ends were 0 bases for V and 3 bases for J; bases not matched to a gene: 0. Germline assignment: CDR1 SGHKS and CDR2 YYEKEE (reference sequence). The CDR3 reads CASSLGLAGYNEQFF. CDR3 DNA sequence: TGTGCCAGCAGCTTGGGACTAGCGGGCTACAATGAGCAGTTCTTC.

This chain uses TRBV27 with TRBJ2-1; TRBD1 or TRBD2 may be the D gene (5 bases each). Germline V gene data show CDR1 as MNHEY and CDR2 as SMNVEV (reference sequence). The V end was cut by 6 bases, the J end by 9 bases, with 12 bases between. This CDR3 spans 12 amino acids. The DNA for the CDR3 is TGTGCCAGCAGCTGGAGTGGGGGTGAGCAGTTCTTC. Translated: CASSWSGGEQFF.

The J gene is TRBJ2-7, the V gene TRBV7-6; TRBD1 aligns across 9 bases. CDR1 and CDR2 (germline): SGHVS, FNYEAQ. The CDR3 covers 14 residues. V lost 5 bases and J lost 3; bases outside the gene matches: 5. The CDR3 region is CASSPPTGGYEQYF. CDR3 bases: TGTGCCAGCAGCCCCCCGACAGGGGGCTACGAGCAGTACTTC.

The chain carries TRBV21-1 and TRBJ2-7; TRBD2 was called by the table and not checked on the DNA. TRBV21-1 is a pseudogene locus. This CDR3 spans 13 amino acids. The CDR3 nucleotides are TGTGCCAGCCCAGCGGGGAGCACCTACGAGCAGTACTTC. It encodes CASPAGSTYEQYF.

This clone has only a few counts. This sequence joins TRBV2 and TRBJ2-1; 13 positions match TRBD2. CDR3 size: 15 residues. Germline CDR1 is SNHLY and CDR2 is FYNNEI. The V gene end was trimmed by 6 bases and the J gene end by 4 bases; junction bases not matched to a gene: 3. The CDR3 spells CASRGGLAGYNEQFF. Here the CDR3 DNA reads TGTGCCAGCAGGGGGGGACTAGCGGGGTACAATGAGCAGTTCTTC.

CDR3 sequence: CASSIGNSGIYEQYF. The CDR3, as DNA: TGTGCCAGTAGTATAGGGAATAGCGGGATATACGAGCAGTACTTC. The chain joins TRBV19 to TRBJ2-7; 8 positions agree with TRBD2. J was trimmed by 4 bases and V by 1 base; bases with no gene match: 6. In germline, CDR1 is LNHDA, CDR2 SQIVND (reference sequence). This CDR3 has 15 amino acids.

The chain carries TRBV5-6 and TRBJ1-1; D call uncertain. The CDR3 runs 13 residues. Per the germline V gene, CDR1 is SGHDT and CDR2 is YYEEEE. V was shortened by 0 bases and J by 1 base, with 4 bases between the two germline ends. Here the CDR3 reads CASSLGPNTEAFF. Written as DNA, the CDR3 is TGTGCCAGCAGCTTGGGACCGAACACTGAAGCTTTCTTT.

The J gene is TRBJ2-7, the V gene TRBV28, with TRBD2 matching 7 bases. CDR3 size: 16 residues. The germline gives CDR1 MDHEN, CDR2 SYDVKM. Trimming at V came to 6 bases and at J to 6 bases, leaving 17 bases not matched to a gene. The CDR3 DNA follows: TGTGCCAGCAGCGACCTGGGGGGGGGACTCTACGTCGAGCAGTACTTC. Translated: CASSDLGGGLYVEQYF.

The CDR3 DNA reads as TGTGCCAGCAGTTACTTCCCCGTCGACCTCGGCTACGAGCAGTACTTC. Translating gives CASSYFPVDLGYEQYF. The chain employs TRBV6-6 and TRBJ2-7, with D hard to call. Trimming removed 1 base from V and 3 bases from J, with 16 bases in between. The germline gives CDR1 MNHNY, CDR2 SVGAGI (reference sequence). CDR3 size: 16 residues.

J is TRBJ2-7 and V is TRBV2; 8 bases line up with TRBD2. Germline values: CDR1 SNHLY, CDR2 FYNNEI. This CDR3 spans 18 amino acids. J was trimmed by 6 bases and V by 2 bases; bases with no gene match: 18. The chain's CDR3 is CASSEFWAGGLGGGEQYF. The CDR3 region has the DNA TGTGCCAGCAGTGAATTCTGGGCGGGAGGCCTCGGGGGTGGCGAGCAGTACTTC.

The rearrangement uses TRBV20-1 and TRBJ2-7; D gene unclear. CDR1 and CDR2 (germline): DFQATT, SNEGSKA (reference sequence). V gave up 4 bases and J gave up 3 bases, with 7 bases separating them. The CDR3 runs to 11 residues. The CDR3, as DNA: TGCAGTGCTAAATGGGGCTACGAGCAGTACTTC. This gives the protein CSAKWGYEQYF.

The chain uses TRBV28 and TRBJ1-5; TRBD1 is a possible D gene (5 bases). The CDR3 totals 14 residues. V shed 4 bases and J shed 5 bases, with 12 bases lying between them. The germline V gene encodes CDR1 MDHEN and CDR2 SYDVKM. CDR3 amino acids: CASSSIGQDQPQHF. CDR3 bases: TGTGCCAGCAGTTCTATAGGACAAGATCAGCCCCAGCATTTT. The entire variable domain, with the rest obtained from reference TRBV28 and TRBJ1-5, is as follows: DVKVTQSSRYLVKRTGEKVFLECVQDMDHENMFWYRQDPGLGLRLIYFSYDVKMKEKGDIPEGYSVSREKKERFSLILESASTNQTSMYLCASSSIGQDQPQHFGDGTRLSIL.

A remark on this clone: An end of the junction differs from the germline gene, which may be a read error. The chain employs TRBV6-5 and TRBJ1-4; 8 bases fit TRBD1. The CDR3 totals 15 residues. Germline V gene data show CDR1 as MNHEY and CDR2 as SVGAGI. CDR3 amino acids: CASSYSGGEVEKLFF. CDR3 coding DNA: TGTGCCAGCAGCTACTCAGGGGGCGAGGTTGAAAAACTGTTTTTT.

This clone was counted between two and nine times. This rearrangement joins TRBV5-8 to TRBJ2-1; 7 nucleotides match TRBD2. The V gene end was trimmed by 1 base and the J gene end by 4 bases; junction bases not matched to a gene: 8. Looked up from germline, CDR1 is SGHTS and CDR2 is YDEGEE. The length of the CDR3 is 16 residues. CDR3 in DNA: TGTGCCAGCAGCTTGCAGGCTAGCGGACATTACAATGAGCAGTTCTTC. This gives the protein CASSLQASGHYNEQFF.

The V call is TRBV28, the J call TRBJ2-7, with 8 bases that match TRBD1. The CDR3 is 18 residues long. Germline V gene sequence: CDR1 MDHEN, CDR2 SYDVKM. The ends lost 2 bases at V and 3 bases at J; junction bases unmatched: 15. In DNA form, the CDR3 reads TGTGCCAGCAGTTTACGCACTTCCGGGACAGGATCCTTCTACGAGCAGTACTTC. It is translated as CASSLRTSGTGSFYEQYF. The full variable domain, completed using reference TRBV28 and TRBJ2-7, is DVKVTQSSRYLVKRTGEKVFLECVQDMDHENMFWYRQDPGLGLRLIYFSYDVKMKEKGDIPEGYSVSREKKERFSLILESASTNQTSMYLCASSLRTSGTGSFYEQYFGPGTRLTVT.

The J gene is TRBJ2-3, the V gene TRBV4-3; TRBD2 matches 7 bases. V shed 0 bases and J 2 bases; nucleotides not matched to a gene: 11. The CDR3 runs 18 residues. Germline-derived CDR1 and CDR2 are LGHNA and YSLEER. The CDR3 nucleotides read TGCGCCAGCAGCCAAGATGGTTACGATGCGGGGGACACAGATACGCAGTATTTT. This translates into CASSQDGYDAGDTDTQYF.

Only one count was recorded for this clone. The chain carries TRBV27 and TRBJ2-5, with D unresolved. Germline V gene data show CDR1 as MNHEY and CDR2 as SMNVEV (reference sequence). V was trimmed by 2 bases and J by 4 bases, leaving 8 bases between them. This CDR3 is built from 13 residues. The CDR3 loop is CASSLTISETQYF. CDR3 bases: TGTGCCAGCAGTTTAACCATCTCAGAGACCCAGTACTTC.

The chain links TRBV19 to TRBJ1-4, with no clear D. The germline V gene encodes CDR1 LNHDA and CDR2 SQIVND (reference sequence). CDR3 length: 15 residues. Between the trimmed V and J ends, which lost 6 bases and 4 bases, there was a span of 15 bases. CDR3 nucleotides: TGTGCCAGTAGCCCGGCAAGGAGTTATAATGAAAAACTGTTTTTT. Protein product: CASSPARSYNEKLFF.

By sample share, this clone is large. V and J are TRBV5-1 and TRBJ1-3, with TRBD1 identical over 10 bases. The trim removed 4 bases at V and 2 bases at J, leaving 3 bases unmatched. Germline CDR1 SGHRS, CDR2 YFSETQ. The length of the CDR3 is 15 residues. Here the CDR3 reads CASSRDRGPGNTIYF. CDR3 in DNA: TGCGCCAGCAGCCGAGACAGGGGGCCTGGAAACACCATATATTTT. Filled out from reference TRBV5-1 and TRBJ1-3, the complete variable domain reads KAGVTQTPRYLIKTRGQQVTLSCSPISGHRSVSWYQQTPGQGLQFLFEYFSETQRNKGNFPGRFSGRQFSNSRSEMNVSTLELGDSALYLCASSRDRGPGNTIYFGEGSWLTVV.

The genes are TRBV4-3 and TRBJ2-3; no reliable D call. Per germline, CDR1 LGHNA and CDR2 YSLEER. Trimming removed 0 bases from V and 6 bases from J, with 16 bases in between. The length of the CDR3 is 16 residues. CDR3 region: CASSQDVGDFLDTQYF. The DNA for the CDR3 is TGCGCCAGCAGCCAAGATGTCGGCGACTTTTTGGATACGCAGTATTTT.

The V gene is TRBV6-5, the J gene TRBJ2-6; D gene unclear. The CDR3 runs to 14 residues. Germline V gives CDR1 MNHEY, CDR2 SVGAGI. V lost 8 bases and J lost 2, with 10 bases in between. The CDR3 region is CASSLIAGANVLTF. CDR3 in DNA: TGTGCCAGCTCTCTCATTGCTGGGGCCAACGTCCTGACTTTC.

The chain couples TRBV28 to TRBJ1-5; possibly TRBD1 for D (6 bases). This CDR3 is built from 16 residues. Germline-derived CDR1 and CDR2 are MDHEN and SYDVKM. The V end lost 3 bases, the J end lost 0 bases, and 12 bases lay between the germline ends. CDR3 loop: CASSLGAGDSNQPQHF. In DNA, the CDR3 is TGTGCCAGCAGTTTGGGGGCAGGCGATAGCAATCAGCCCCAGCATTTT.

V gene TRBV10-2 combines with J gene TRBJ2-7; 8 nucleotides line up with TRBD1. The CDR3 runs 13 residues. J gave up 5 bases and V 10 bases, and 10 bases lay outside the gene matches. CDR1 is WSHSY, CDR2 SAAADI, per germline. The DNA of the CDR3 is TGCGCCACCGGTCAGGACAGGGCTCACGAGCAGTACTTC. Protein sequence: CATGQDRAHEQYF.

The V and J genes are TRBV27 and TRBJ2-7, with D perhaps given as TRBD1 or TRBD2 (5 bases each). Germline CDR1 and CDR2: MNHEY and SMNVEV (reference sequence). The CDR3 length is 14 residues. With 5 bases removed from V and 6 bases from J, the gap between germline ends came to 17 bases. The CDR3 spells CASSQGTHRGEQYF. The CDR3 DNA follows: TGTGCCAGCAGTCAAGGGACGCATCGGGGCGAGCAGTACTTC.

The chain combines TRBV11-2 with TRBJ2-2, with D unresolved. The ends were cut back, 0 bases at V and 4 bases at J, with 12 bases in the middle. This CDR3 has 16 residues. Germline assignment: CDR1 SGHAT and CDR2 FQNNGV. The CDR3 region has the DNA TGTGCCAGCAGCTTAGATCTTAACACCTTCACCGGGGAGCTGTTTTTT. Protein: CASSLDLNTFTGELFF.

The chain recombines TRBV27 with TRBJ2-7; unclear D gene. Per the germline V gene, CDR1 is MNHEY and CDR2 is SMNVEV (reference sequence). CDR3 length: 16 amino acids. Trimming left V 2 bases short and J 5 bases short, with 19 bases between. The CDR3 DNA reads TGTGCCAGCAGTTTAATCTTAGGCCTAGGCGGTGACGAGCAGTACTTC. Amino acid sequence: CASSLILGLGGDEQYF.

This clone is deemed medium-sized. The chain couples TRBV19 to TRBJ2-2; 7 nucleotides match TRBD2. CDR1 is LNHDA and CDR2 is SQIVND in the germline V gene (reference sequence). Unmatched junction bases numbered 6, after V lost 3 bases and J lost 2 bases. This CDR3 region has 16 residues. CDR3 residues: CASSILAGVNTGELFF. The CDR3 nucleotides read TGTGCCAGTAGTATTCTTGCGGGGGTCAACACCGGGGAGCTGTTTTTT.